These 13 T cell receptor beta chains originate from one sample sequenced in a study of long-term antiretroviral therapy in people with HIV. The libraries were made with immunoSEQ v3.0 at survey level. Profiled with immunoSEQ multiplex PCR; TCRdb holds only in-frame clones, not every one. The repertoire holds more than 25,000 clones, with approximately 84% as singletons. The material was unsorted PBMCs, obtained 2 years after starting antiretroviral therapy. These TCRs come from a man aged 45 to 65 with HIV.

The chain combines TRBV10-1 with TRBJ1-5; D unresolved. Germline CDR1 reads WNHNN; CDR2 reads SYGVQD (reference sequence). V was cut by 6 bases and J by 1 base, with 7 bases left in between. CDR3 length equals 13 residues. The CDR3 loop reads CASRGLSNQPQHF. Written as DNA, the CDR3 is TGCGCCAGCAGAGGGTTGAGCAATCAGCCCCAGCATTTT.

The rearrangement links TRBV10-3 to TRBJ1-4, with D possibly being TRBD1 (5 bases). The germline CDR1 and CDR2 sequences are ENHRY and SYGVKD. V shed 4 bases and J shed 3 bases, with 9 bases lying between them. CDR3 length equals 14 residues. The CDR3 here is CAISVKGPNEKLFF. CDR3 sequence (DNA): TGTGCCATCAGTGTCAAGGGGCCTAATGAAAAACTGTTTTTT.

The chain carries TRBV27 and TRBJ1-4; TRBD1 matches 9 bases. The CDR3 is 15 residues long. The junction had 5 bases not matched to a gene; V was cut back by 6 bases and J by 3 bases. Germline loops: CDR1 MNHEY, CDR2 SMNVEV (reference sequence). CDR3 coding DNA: TGTGCCAGCAGCCAACAGGGGGCCCCTAATGAAAAACTGTTTTTT. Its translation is CASSQQGAPNEKLFF.

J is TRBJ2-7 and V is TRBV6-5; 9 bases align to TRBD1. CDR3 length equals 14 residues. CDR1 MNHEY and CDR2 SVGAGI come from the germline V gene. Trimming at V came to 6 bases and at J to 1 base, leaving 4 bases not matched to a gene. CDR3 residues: CASSRDRGSYEQYF. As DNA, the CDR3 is TGTGCCAGCAGCCGCGACAGGGGGTCCTACGAGCAGTACTTC.

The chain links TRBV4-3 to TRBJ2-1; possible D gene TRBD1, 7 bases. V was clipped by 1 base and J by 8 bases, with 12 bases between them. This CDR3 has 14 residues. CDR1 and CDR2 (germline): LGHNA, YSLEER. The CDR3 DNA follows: TGCGCCAGCAGCCAAGCGACAGGGACTGATGAGCAGTTCTTC. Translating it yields CASSQATGTDEQFF.

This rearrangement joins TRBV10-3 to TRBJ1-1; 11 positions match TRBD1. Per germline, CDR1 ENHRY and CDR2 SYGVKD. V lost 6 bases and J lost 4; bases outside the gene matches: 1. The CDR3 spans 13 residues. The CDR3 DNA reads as TGTGCCATCAGGGGGACAGGGGGCACTGAAGCTTTCTTT. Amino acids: CAIRGTGGTEAFF.

The CDR3 loop reads CASGWGSHRGTEAFF. CDR3 coding DNA: TGTGCCAGCGGGTGGGGTTCCCACAGGGGCACTGAAGCTTTCTTT. The genes are TRBV7-2 and TRBJ1-1; TRBD1 matches at 7 bases. The germline CDR1 and CDR2 sequences are SGHTA and FQGNSA. There are 15 residues in the CDR3. Trimming at V came to 8 bases and at J to 4 bases, leaving 13 bases not matched to a gene.

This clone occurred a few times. CDR3 protein: CASRGGQQRVINYGYTF. CDR3 DNA sequence: TGTGCCAGTAGGGGAGGACAACAGCGGGTGATTAACTATGGCTACACCTTC. The chain joins TRBV19 to TRBJ1-2; perhaps TRBD1 as D (5 bases). Trimming stripped 6 bases from V and 1 base from J, with 21 bases between. The germline CDR1 and CDR2 sequences are LNHDA and SQIVND (reference sequence). CDR3 length equals 17 residues.

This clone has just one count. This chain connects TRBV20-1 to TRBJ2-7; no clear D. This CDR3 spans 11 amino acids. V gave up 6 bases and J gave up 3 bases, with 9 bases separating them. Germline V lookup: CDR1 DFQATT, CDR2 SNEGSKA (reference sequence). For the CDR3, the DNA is TGCAGTGCCGGCGACCTCTACGAGCAGTACTTC. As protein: CSAGDLYEQYF.

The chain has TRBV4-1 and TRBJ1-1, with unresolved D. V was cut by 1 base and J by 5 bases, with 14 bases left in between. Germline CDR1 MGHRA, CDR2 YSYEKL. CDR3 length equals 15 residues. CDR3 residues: CASSQVGIRGTEAFF. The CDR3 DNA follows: TGCGCCAGCAGCCAAGTGGGGATTAGAGGGACTGAAGCTTTCTTT.

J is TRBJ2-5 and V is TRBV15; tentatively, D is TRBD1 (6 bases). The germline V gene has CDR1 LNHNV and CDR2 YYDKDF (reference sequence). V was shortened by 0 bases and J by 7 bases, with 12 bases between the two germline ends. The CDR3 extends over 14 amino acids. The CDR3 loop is CATSRERTEGTQYF. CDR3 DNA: TGTGCCACCAGCAGAGAAAGGACAGAGGGGACCCAGTACTTC.

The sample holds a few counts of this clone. In DNA, the CDR3 is TGTGCCAGCAGGGGGACCTCAAACACTGAAGCTTTCTTT. This gives the protein CASRGTSNTEAFF. V is TRBV2 and J is TRBJ1-1; tentative D call: TRBD1 (5 bases). The CDR3 runs to 13 residues. The germline CDR1 and CDR2 sequences are SNHLY and FYNNEI. V was pared by 6 bases and J by 2 bases, with 10 bases between.

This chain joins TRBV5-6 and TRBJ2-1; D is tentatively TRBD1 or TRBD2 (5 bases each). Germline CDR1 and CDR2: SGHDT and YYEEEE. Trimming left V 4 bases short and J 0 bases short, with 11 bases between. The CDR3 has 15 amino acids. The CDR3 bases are TGTGCCAGCAGCACGGGGCCGTACTCCTACAATGAGCAGTTCTTC. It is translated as CASSTGPYSYNEQFF.